These T cell receptor beta chains were read from a single sample in a study of cytomegalovirus exposure and HLA in healthy donors. Data came from immunoSEQ multiplex PCR; TCRdb stores just in-frame clones and leaves some out. Found here are approximately 80,000 clones, roughly 64% of them singletons; the top ten hold over 12%. Input material: PBMCs. Receptor source: a woman between 40 and 50 years old in good health and CMV-seropositive. Each CDR3 is given with its conserved first and last residue. Each record gives: clone size, D gene, J gene, V gene, CDR3 DNA, CDR3 protein. The D gene is left open where the match is weak. Not every row has a clone size; where given, it reads once, few, many or a size class.

>once|TRBD1|TRBJ1-1|TRBV6-1
TGTGCCAGCAGTCCGTCGACAGGGGGGGTCGCTGAAGCTTTCTTT
CASSPSTGGVAEAFF
>.|.|TRBJ2-6|TRBV9
TGTGCCAGCAGCGTAGTTAGTGGGGCCAACGTCCTGACTTTC
CASSVVSGANVLTF
>.|TRBD2|TRBJ2-1|TRBV5-8
TGTGCCAGCAGCGTTTGGGCTAGCGGGAGGATCAGTGAGCAGTTCTTC
CASSVWASGRISEQFF
>.|TRBD1|TRBJ1-1|TRBV28
TGTGCCAGCAGTACTACAGGGGGCTTCACTGAAGCTTTCTTT
CASSTTGGFTEAFF
>.|.|TRBJ2-3|TRBV13
TGTGCCAGCAGTTTAGGGTTCCGGGGAGATACGCAGTATTTT
CASSLGFRGDTQYF
>.|.|TRBJ1-1|TRBV5-4
TGTGCCAGCAGCTTGGTCGGGGAGGGCGGGACTGAAGCTTTCTTT
CASSLVGEGGTEAFF
>once|TRBD1|TRBJ2-3|TRBV4-3
TGCGCCAGCAGCCAAGAAAAACAGGGGTCTAGCACAGATACGCAGTATTTT
CASSQEKQGSSTDTQYF
>.|TRBD1|TRBJ1-6|TRBV7-9
TGTGCCAGCAGCCCGCACCCGACAGGGAGATTGCCTAATTCACCCCTCCACTTT
CASSPHPTGRLPNSPLHF
>.|.|TRBJ2-6|TRBV10-3
TGTGCCATCAGTGAGTCGCGGGACGGCTCCTCTGGGGCCAACGTCCTGACTTTC
CAISESRDGSSGANVLTF
>.|TRBD2|TRBJ2-7|TRBV5-1
TGCGCCAGCAGGACTAGCGTGACCTCCTACGAGCAGTACTTC
CASRTSVTSYEQYF
>.|.|TRBJ1-2|TRBV5-1
TGCGCCAGCAGCCCCGGGTCAGGGGACTATGGCTACACCTTC
CASSPGSGDYGYTF
>.|.|TRBJ2-1|TRBV6-5
TGTGCCAGCAGTAAAACAGGCAATGAGCAGTTCTTC
CASSKTGNEQFF
>.|.|TRBJ1-3|TRBV28
TGTGCCAGCAGTTATCCCTCAACGGTCTACTCTGGAAACACCATATATTTT
CASSYPSTVYSGNTIYF
>.|.|TRBJ2-7|TRBV5-6
TGTGCCAGCGAAGTAAGGGGTAGCTACGAGCAGTACTTC
CASEVRGSYEQYF
>.|.|TRBJ2-5|TRBV7-2
TGTGCCAGCAGCTTTCTAGGCGGAGAGACCCAGTACTTC
CASSFLGGETQYF
>.|TRBD2|TRBJ2-5|TRBV7-9
TGTGCCAGCAGCTTAGGACTAGCGGGAGGAGAGACCCAGTACTTC
CASSLGLAGGETQYF
>few|TRBD2|TRBJ2-1|TRBV5-4
TGTGCCAGCAGCTTGGCCAGCGGGAGGTTGGGTGAGCAGTTCTTC
CASSLASGRLGEQFF
>.|TRBD2|TRBJ2-7|TRBV29-1
TGCAGCGTTGGCCAGCTCGGAACTAGCGGCTCCTACGAGCAGTACTTC
CSVGQLGTSGSYEQYF
>.|TRBD1|TRBJ2-5|TRBV2
TGTGCCAGCAGTGATTCAGGGGGCGCGGAGACCCAGTACTTC
CASSDSGGAETQYF
>.|TRBD1|TRBJ1-2|TRBV19
TGTGCCAGTAGTATCGCCAGGGGGGTAACTGACTACACCTTC
CASSIARGVTDYTF
>.|.|TRBJ1-5|TRBV2
TGTGCCAGCAGTGGACTAGGAAACCAGCCCCAGCATTTT
CASSGLGNQPQHF
>.|.|TRBJ1-1|TRBV6-5
TGTGCCAGCAGTAAAGGACACCTTGAAGCTTTCTTT
CASSKGHLEAFF
>.|.|TRBJ2-6|TRBV30
TGTGCCTGGAAGCTTCCGGGGGCCAACGTCCTGACTTTC
CAWKLPGANVLTF
>.|TRBD1|TRBJ2-7|TRBV11-2
TGTGCCAGCAGCAAGACAGGGGGATTCGACGAGCAGTACTTC
CASSKTGGFDEQYF
>.|.|TRBJ1-1|TRBV19
TGTGCCAGTAGTATAGAACGGGGGAAGAGGACTGAAGCTTTCTTT
CASSIERGKRTEAFF
>.|TRBD1|TRBJ1-2|TRBV7-2
TGTGCCAGCAGCTTAGATTGGCAGGGGGCGCGTGGCTACACCTTC
CASSLDWQGARGYTF
>.|.|TRBJ2-1|TRBV5-6
TGTGCCAGCAGCTTGCAAGGGGTCCTCTCCTACAATGAGCAGTTCTTC
CASSLQGVLSYNEQFF
>.|TRBD2|TRBJ2-1|TRBV9
TGTGCCAGCAGCGTAGATCCTAGCGGCTCCTACAATGAGCAGTTCTTC
CASSVDPSGSYNEQFF
>.|.|TRBJ1-2|TRBV9
TGTGCCAGCAGCGTAGATGGCGGTGGCGGGGGCCAGGGCTACACCTTC
CASSVDGGGGGQGYTF
>once|TRBD2|TRBJ2-2|TRBV5-4
TGTGCCAGCAGCTTGAGCGCGGGAGTCACCGGGGAGCTGTTTTTT
CASSLSAGVTGELFF
>.|.|TRBJ1-1|TRBV28
TGTGCCAGCAGCCCCGGGGGTCGCTACACTGAAGCTTTCTTT
CASSPGGRYTEAFF
>.|.|TRBJ2-1|TRBV5-1
TGCGCCAGCACCTTGGCAGGGTTGGAGGGCAATGAGCAGTTCTTC
CASTLAGLEGNEQFF
>.|TRBD1|TRBJ1-2|TRBV7-2
TGTGCCAGCAGCTCCCGGGACAGGGCCTATGGCTACACCTTC
CASSSRDRAYGYTF
>.|TRBD1|TRBJ2-5|TRBV7-8
TGTGCCAGCAGCTTAGCGGGGACAGGCCTACAAGAGACCCAGTACTTC
CASSLAGTGLQETQYF
>few|TRBD2|TRBJ2-3|TRBV7-2
TGTGCCAGCAGTGGCGGGAGGGCCGCGGATACGCAGTATTTT
CASSGGRAADTQYF
>few|TRBD1|TRBJ2-3|TRBV2
TGTGCCAGCAGTGGACAGGGAACGGGAACAGATACGCAGTATTTT
CASSGQGTGTDTQYF
>.|.|TRBJ1-5|TRBV7-9
TGTGCCAGCAGCTTGGGGGCCCAGCCCCAGCATTTT
CASSLGAQPQHF
>.|.|TRBJ1-1|TRBV27
TGTGCCAGCAGCCTGGGTAGGAGTTCTTTCTTT
CASSLGRSSFF
>.|.|TRBJ2-2|TRBV2
TGTGCCAGCACTCAATCGACAGCCCACACCGGGGAGCTGTTTTTT
CASTQSTAHTGELFF
>few|TRBD2|TRBJ2-7|TRBV7-3
TGTGCCAGCAGCTTGACTAGCAGCCCCTCCTACGAGCAGTACTTC
CASSLTSSPSYEQYF
>.|TRBD1|TRBJ1-1|TRBV28
TGTGCCAGCAGTCCGGACAGGGTCGGTACTGAAGCTTTCTTT
CASSPDRVGTEAFF
>.|.|TRBJ1-1|TRBV28
TGTGCCAGCAGTATCCGGACGGGGGCTGAAGCTTTCTTT
CASSIRTGAEAFF
>.|.|TRBJ2-3|TRBV29-1
TGCAGCGCCGCTCTAGGTATGGATACGCAGTATTTT
CSAALGMDTQYF
>.|.|TRBJ2-2|TRBV19
TGTGCCAGTAGTCCAGGGTTTACCGGGGAGCTGTTTTTT
CASSPGFTGELFF
>.|.|TRBJ1-1|TRBV28
TGTGCCAGCAGGGTTTTGAAAGGGGTCCCCACTGAAGCTTTCTTT
CASRVLKGVPTEAFF
>.|TRBD1|TRBJ1-4|TRBV10-3
TGTGCCATCAAGGCCGGGACAGGAGCAACTAATGAAAAACTGTTTTTT
CAIKAGTGATNEKLFF
>.|.|TRBJ2-2|TRBV7-9
TGTGCCAGCAGCTTTCGTCAGGGGTGGACCGGGGAGCTGTTTTTT
CASSFRQGWTGELFF
>.|.|TRBJ1-2|TRBV27
TGTGCCAGCAGTTTTGGGGCAGGGAATGGCTACACCTTC
CASSFGAGNGYTF